These T cell receptor beta chains were read from a single sample in a study of blood T cells in healthy people across ages. One entry per CDR3 protein results from TCRdb running MiXCR on the 5' RACE reads. The table shows over a million distinct CDR3 sequences, with approximately 43% occurring only once. The sample was blood. The source of these receptors is a woman under 30 in good health. CDR3s include the opening cysteine and the closing phenylalanine or tryptophan. D genes are given only for firm matches. Expanded clones get a size class; other rows say once, few or many, or leave the size out.

V	D	J	size	DNA	CDR3
TRBV7-8	TRBD2	TRBJ2-5	.	TGTGCCAGCAGCGTACTAGCGGGGGGGCCGATGGTCGATGAGCAGTACTTC	CASSVLAGGPMVDEQYF
TRBV7-3	.	TRBJ2-1	.	TGTGCCAGCAGCTTAACGTCCGTAAATGAGCAGTTCTTC	CASSLTSVNEQFF
TRBV24-1	.	TRBJ2-1	few	TGTGCCACCAGTGGGACCCGGGGACGGGGCTACAATGAGCAGTTCTTC	CATSGTRGRGYNEQFF
TRBV20-1	.	TRBJ2-1	.	TGCAGTGCTCCGGCGGACATCTCCTACAATGAGCAGTTCTTC	CSAPADISYNEQFF
TRBV12-3/TRBV12-4	.	TRBJ1-1	few	TGTGCCAGCAGTTTCGATGTGGGAACTGAAGCTTTCTTT	CASSFDVGTEAFF
TRBV20-1	.	TRBJ2-7	.	TGCAGTGCCCAAGACACCGGGACTTCCTACGAGCAGTACTTC	CSAQDTGTSYEQYF
TRBV2	.	TRBJ1-2	many	TGTGCCAGCAGTGAATCTAACTATGGCTACACCTTC	CASSESNYGYTF
TRBV29-1	.	TRBJ2-7	.	TGCAGCGTTGTAGAAGGCAGGGCGAACGAGCAGTACTTC	CSVVEGRANEQYF
TRBV6-5	.	TRBJ1-2	.	TGTGCCAGCAGAACAATCCAGGGTATGAACTATGGCTACACCTTC	CASRTIQGMNYGYTF
TRBV6-2/TRBV6-3	.	TRBJ1-1	few	TGTGCCAGCAGTTACGAGTTCATGAACACTGAAGCTTTCTTT	CASSYEFMNTEAFF
TRBV12-3/TRBV12-4	.	TRBJ2-1	many	TGTGCCAGCAGGTTTCTCGATGAGCAGTTCTTC	CASRFLDEQFF
TRBV4-3	.	TRBJ2-3	.	TGCGCCAGCAGCCTGGGTAGCGCCACAGATACGCAGTATTTT	CASSLGSATDTQYF
TRBV7-2	TRBD1	TRBJ1-2	.	TGTGCCAGCAGTAAAAGTACAGGGGCGTATGGCTACACCTTC	CASSKSTGAYGYTF
TRBV3-1	TRBD2	TRBJ2-1	.	TGTGCCAGCAGCCAACCGGGACTAGCCCACAATGAGCAGTTCTTC	CASSQPGLAHNEQFF
TRBV6-2/TRBV6-3	TRBD1	TRBJ2-7	.	TGTGCCAGCAGTGCCGGGACAGGGGGCGAGCAGTACTTC	CASSAGTGGEQYF
TRBV9	TRBD1	TRBJ1-1	.	TGTGCCAGCAGCGGAGGACAGGGGGCGAGTCGTAGCACTGAAGCTTTCTTT	CASSGGQGASRSTEAFF
TRBV20-1	.	TRBJ1-1	once	TGCAGTGCTAAGAGAGGGGTCACTGAAGCTTTCTTT	CSAKRGVTEAFF
TRBV29-1	.	TRBJ1-1	.	TGCAGCGCAACAAACCAGCTTAACACTGAAGCTTTCTTT	CSATNQLNTEAFF
TRBV5-1	TRBD1	TRBJ1-2	few	TGCGCCAGCAGCTTGTACGGGACAGGGTATGGCTACACCTTC	CASSLYGTGYGYTF
TRBV20-1	.	TRBJ2-1	few	TGCAGTGCTAGAGGTTCAGTGGGGACTCCCTCCTACAATGAGCAGTTCTTC	CSARGSVGTPSYNEQFF
TRBV14	.	TRBJ2-7	.	TGTGCCAGCAGCCAGCTCAGGGCCTCCTACGAGCAGTACTTC	CASSQLRASYEQYF
TRBV6-5	.	TRBJ1-2	.	TGTGCCAGCAGTTACACTACAGGGCATGGCTACACCTTC	CASSYTTGHGYTF
TRBV7-2	.	TRBJ2-5	.	TGTGCCAGCAGCTTAACCGGGAACGGCGGCGGAGAGACCCAGTACTTC	CASSLTGNGGGETQYF
TRBV20-1	TRBD2	TRBJ2-7	few	TGCAGTGCTACACACCTAGCGGGAGGTACTAACGAGCAGTACTTC	CSATHLAGGTNEQYF